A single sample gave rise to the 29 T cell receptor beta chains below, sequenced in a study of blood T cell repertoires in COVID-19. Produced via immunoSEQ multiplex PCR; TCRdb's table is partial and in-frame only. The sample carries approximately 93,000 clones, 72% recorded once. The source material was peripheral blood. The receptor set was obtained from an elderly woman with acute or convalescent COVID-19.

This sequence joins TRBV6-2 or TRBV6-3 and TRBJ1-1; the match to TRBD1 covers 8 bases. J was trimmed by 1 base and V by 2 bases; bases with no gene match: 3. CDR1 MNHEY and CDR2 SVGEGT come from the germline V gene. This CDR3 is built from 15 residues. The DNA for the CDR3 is TGTGCCAGCAGTTACCTTACAGGGGGGAACACTGAAGCTTTCTTT. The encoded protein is CASSYLTGGNTEAFF.

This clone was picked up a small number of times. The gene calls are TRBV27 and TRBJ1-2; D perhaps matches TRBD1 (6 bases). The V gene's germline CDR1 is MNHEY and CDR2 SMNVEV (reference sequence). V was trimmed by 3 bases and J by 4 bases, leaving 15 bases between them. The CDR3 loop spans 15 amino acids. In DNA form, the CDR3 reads TGTGCCAGCAGTTTGACAGGAGTTCCCCGCTATGGCTACACCTTC. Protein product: CASSLTGVPRYGYTF.

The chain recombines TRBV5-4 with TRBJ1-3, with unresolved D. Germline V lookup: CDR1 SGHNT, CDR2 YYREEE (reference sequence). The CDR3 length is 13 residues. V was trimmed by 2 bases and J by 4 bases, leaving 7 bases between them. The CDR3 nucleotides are TGTGCCAGCAGCTTTCGCGGAGGAAACACCATATATTTT. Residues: CASSFRGGNTIYF.

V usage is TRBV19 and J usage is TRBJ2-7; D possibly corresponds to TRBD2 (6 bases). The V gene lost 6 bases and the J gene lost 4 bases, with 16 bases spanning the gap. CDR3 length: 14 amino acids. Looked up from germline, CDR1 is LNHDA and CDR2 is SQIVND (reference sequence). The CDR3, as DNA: TGTGCCAGTAGCCGCGGGACTCAATTTTACGAGCAGTACTTC. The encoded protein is CASSRGTQFYEQYF. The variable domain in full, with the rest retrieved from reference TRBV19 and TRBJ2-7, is DGGITQSPKYLFRKEGQNVTLSCEQNLNHDAMYWYRQDPGQGLRLIYYSQIVNDFQKGDIAEGYSVSREKKESFPLTVTSAQKNPTAFYLCASSRGTQFYEQYFGPGTRLTVT.

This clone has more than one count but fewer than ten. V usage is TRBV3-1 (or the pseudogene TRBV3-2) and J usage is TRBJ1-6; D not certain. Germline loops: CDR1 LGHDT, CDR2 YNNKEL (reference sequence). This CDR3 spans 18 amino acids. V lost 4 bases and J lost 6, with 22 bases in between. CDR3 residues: CASSRRPGGLAINSPLHF. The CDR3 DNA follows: TGTGCCAGCAGCCGCCGTCCCGGCGGACTTGCCATTAATTCACCCCTCCACTTT.

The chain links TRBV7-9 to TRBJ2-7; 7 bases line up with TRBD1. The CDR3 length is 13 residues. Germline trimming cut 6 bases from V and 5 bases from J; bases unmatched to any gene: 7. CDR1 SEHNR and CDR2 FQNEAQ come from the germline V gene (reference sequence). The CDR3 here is CASRSDRAHEQYF. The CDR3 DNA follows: TGTGCCAGCAGGTCCGACAGGGCCCACGAGCAGTACTTC.

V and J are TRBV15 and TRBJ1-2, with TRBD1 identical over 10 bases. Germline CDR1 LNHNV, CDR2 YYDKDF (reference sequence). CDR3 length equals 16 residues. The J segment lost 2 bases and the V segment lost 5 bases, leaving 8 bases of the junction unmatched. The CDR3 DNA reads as TGTGCCACCAGCCCCTTGGGGACAGGGGAAAACTATGGCTACACCTTC. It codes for CATSPLGTGENYGYTF.

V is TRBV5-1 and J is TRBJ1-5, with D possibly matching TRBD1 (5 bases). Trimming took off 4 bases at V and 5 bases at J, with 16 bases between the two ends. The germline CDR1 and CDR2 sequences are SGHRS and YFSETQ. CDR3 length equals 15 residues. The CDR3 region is CASSPGGGPDQPQHF. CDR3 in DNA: TGCGCCAGCAGCCCCGGGGGAGGGCCCGATCAGCCCCAGCATTTT.

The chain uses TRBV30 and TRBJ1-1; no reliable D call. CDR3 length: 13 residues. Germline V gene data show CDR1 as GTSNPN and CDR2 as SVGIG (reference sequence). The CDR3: CARREGPNTEAFF. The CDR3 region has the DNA TGTGCTCGGAGGGAGGGTCCGAACACTGAAGCTTTCTTT.

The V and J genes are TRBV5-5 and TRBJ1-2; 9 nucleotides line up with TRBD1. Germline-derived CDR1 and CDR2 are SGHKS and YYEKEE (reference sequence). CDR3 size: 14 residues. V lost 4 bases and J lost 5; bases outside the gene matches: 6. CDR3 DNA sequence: TGTGCCAGCAGCCCGGGACAGGGCCTTTATGGCTACACCTTC. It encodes CASSPGQGLYGYTF.

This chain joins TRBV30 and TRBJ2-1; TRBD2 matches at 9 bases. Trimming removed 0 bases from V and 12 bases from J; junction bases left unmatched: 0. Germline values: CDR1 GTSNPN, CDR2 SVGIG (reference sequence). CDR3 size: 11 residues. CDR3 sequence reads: CAWSVLAGQFF. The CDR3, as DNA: TGTGCCTGGAGTGTACTAGCGGGGCAGTTCTTC. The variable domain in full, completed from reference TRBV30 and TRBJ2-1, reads SQTIHQWPATLVQPVGSPLSLECTVEGTSNPNLYWYRQAAGRGLQLLFYSVGIGQISSEVPQNLSASRPQDRQFILSSKKLLLSDSGFYLCAWSVLAGQFFGPGTRLTVL.

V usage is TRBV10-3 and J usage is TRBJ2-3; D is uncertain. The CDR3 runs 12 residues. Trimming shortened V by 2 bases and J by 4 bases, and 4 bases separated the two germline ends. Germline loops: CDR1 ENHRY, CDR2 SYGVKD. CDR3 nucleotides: TGTGCCATCAGTGAGGCGTCAGATACGCAGTATTTT. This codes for CAISEASDTQYF.

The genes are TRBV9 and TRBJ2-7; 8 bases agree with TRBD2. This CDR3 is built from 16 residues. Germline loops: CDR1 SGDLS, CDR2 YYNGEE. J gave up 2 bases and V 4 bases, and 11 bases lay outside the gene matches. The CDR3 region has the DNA TGTGCCAGCAGCCTGCCGGGAGGGGACACAACCTACGAGCAGTACTTC. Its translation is CASSLPGGDTTYEQYF.

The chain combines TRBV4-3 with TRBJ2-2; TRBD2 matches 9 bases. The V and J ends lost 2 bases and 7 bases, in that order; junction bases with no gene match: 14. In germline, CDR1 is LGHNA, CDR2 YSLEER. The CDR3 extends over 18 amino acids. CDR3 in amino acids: CASSQPPGGGAKVGELFF. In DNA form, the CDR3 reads TGCGCCAGCAGCCAACCGCCAGGCGGGGGGGCGAAGGTCGGGGAGCTGTTTTTT.

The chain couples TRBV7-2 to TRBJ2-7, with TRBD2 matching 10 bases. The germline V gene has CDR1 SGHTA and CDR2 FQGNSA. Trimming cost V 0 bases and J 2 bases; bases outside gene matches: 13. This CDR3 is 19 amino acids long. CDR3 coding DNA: TGTGCCAGCAGCTTAGCTTCTTACGTTAGCGGGGGGCGTCCCTACGAGCAGTACTTC. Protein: CASSLASYVSGGRPYEQYF.

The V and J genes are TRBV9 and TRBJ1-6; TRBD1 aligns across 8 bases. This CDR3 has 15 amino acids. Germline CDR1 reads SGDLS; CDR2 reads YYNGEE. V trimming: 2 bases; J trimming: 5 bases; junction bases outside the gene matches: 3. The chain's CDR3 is CASSVLGQDNSPLHF. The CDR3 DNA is TGTGCCAGCAGCGTTCTGGGACAGGATAATTCACCCCTCCACTTT.

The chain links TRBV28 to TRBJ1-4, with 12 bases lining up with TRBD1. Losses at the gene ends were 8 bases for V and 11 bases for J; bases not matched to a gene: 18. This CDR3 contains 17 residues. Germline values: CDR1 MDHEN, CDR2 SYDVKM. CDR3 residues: CASDSGTGGAGLGKLFF. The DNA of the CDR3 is TGTGCCAGCGACTCCGGGACAGGGGGCGCAGGTCTAGGGAAACTGTTTTTT. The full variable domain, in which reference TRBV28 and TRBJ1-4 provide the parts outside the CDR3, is DVKVTQSSRYLVKRTGEKVFLECVQDMDHENMFWYRQDPGLGLRLIYFSYDVKMKEKGDIPEGYSVSREKKERFSLILESASTNQTSMYLCASDSGTGGAGLGKLFFGSGTQLSVL.

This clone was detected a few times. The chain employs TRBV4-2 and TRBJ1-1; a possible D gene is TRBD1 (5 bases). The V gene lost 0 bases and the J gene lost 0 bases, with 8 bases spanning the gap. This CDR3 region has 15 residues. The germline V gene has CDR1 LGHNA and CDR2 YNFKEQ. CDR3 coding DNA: TGTGCCAGCAGCCAAGATGGACAAATGAACACTGAAGCTTTCTTT. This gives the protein CASSQDGQMNTEAFF.

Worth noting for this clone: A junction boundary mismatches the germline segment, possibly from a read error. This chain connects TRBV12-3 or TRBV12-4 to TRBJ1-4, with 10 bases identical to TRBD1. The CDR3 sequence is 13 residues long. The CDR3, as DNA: TGTGCCAGCAGTTTAGGGGAATTCGGACAGGGGGTTTTT. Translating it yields CASSLGEFGQGVF.

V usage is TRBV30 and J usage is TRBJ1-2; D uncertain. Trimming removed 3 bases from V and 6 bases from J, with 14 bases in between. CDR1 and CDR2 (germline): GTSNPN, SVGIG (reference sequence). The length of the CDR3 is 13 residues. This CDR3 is CAWRTGMRHGYTF. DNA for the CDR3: TGTGCCTGGAGGACCGGGATGCGGCATGGCTACACCTTC.

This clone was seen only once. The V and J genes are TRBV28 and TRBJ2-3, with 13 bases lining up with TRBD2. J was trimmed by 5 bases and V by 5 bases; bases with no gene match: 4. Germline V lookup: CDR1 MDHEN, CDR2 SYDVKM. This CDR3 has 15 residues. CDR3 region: CASSPLAGGEDTQYF. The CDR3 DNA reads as TGTGCCAGCAGTCCACTAGCGGGGGGGGAAGATACGCAGTATTTT.

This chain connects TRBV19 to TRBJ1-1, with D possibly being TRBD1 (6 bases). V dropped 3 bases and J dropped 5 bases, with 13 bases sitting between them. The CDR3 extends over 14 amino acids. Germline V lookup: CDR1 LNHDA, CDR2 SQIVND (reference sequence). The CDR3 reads CASSITGSGTEAFF. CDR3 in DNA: TGTGCCAGTAGTATCACAGGGAGTGGGACTGAAGCTTTCTTT.

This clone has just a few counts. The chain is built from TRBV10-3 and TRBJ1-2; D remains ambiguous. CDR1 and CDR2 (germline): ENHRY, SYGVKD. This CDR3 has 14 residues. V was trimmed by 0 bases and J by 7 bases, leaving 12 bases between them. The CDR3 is CAISESRGSIGYTF. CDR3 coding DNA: TGTGCCATCAGTGAGTCCAGAGGGAGTATTGGCTACACCTTC.

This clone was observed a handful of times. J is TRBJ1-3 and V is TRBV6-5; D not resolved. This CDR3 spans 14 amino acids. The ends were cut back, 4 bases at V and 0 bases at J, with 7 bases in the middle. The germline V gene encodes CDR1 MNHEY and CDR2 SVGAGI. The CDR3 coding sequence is TGTGCCAGCAGTTTCTCCAGCTCTGGAAACACCATATATTTT. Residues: CASSFSSSGNTIYF.

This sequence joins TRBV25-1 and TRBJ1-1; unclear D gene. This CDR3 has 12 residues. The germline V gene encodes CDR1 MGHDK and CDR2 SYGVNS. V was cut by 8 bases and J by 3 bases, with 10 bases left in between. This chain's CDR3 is CASGAGYTEAFF. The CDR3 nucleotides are TGTGCCAGCGGAGCTGGGTACACTGAAGCTTTCTTT.

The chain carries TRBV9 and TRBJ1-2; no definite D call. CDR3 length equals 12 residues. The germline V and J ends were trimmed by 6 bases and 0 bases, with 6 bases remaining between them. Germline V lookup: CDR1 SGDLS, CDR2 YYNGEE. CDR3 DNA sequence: TGTGCCAGCAAACGAGCTAACTATGGCTACACCTTC. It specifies CASKRANYGYTF.

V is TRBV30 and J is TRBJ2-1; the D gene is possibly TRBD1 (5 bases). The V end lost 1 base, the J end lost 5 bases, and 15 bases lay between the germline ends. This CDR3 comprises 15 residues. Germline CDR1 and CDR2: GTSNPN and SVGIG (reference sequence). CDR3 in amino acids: CAWSALRAVNNEQFF. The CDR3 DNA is TGTGCCTGGAGTGCCCTCAGGGCCGTCAACAATGAGCAGTTCTTC.

This CDR3 reads CASSPQLNYGYTF. The CDR3 coding sequence is TGTGCCAGCAGCCCACAGTTGAACTATGGCTACACCTTC. The rearrangement uses TRBV7-2 and TRBJ1-2; the D is unclear. V lost 5 bases and J lost 2, with 9 bases in between. CDR3 length equals 13 residues. Germline V gene lookup returns CDR1 SGHTA and CDR2 FQGNSA.

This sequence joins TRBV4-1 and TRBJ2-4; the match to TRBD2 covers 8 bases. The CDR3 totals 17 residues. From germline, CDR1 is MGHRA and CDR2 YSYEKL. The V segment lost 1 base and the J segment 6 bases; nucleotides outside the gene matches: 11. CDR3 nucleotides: TGCGCCAGCAGCCAAGTCGCAACGGGGGGGCCTGGAAACATTCAGTACTTC. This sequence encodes CASSQVATGGPGNIQYF.